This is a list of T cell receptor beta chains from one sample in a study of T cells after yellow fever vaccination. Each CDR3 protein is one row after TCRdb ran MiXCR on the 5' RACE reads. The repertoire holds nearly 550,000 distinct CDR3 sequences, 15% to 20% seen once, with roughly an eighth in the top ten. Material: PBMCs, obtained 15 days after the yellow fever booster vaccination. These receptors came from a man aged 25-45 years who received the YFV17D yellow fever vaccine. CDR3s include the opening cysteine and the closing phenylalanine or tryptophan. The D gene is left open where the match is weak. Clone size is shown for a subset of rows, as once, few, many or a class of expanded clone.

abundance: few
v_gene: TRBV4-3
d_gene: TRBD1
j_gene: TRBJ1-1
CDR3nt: TGCGCCAGCAGCCATGCGGACAGGGGGGTCGCTGAAGCTTTCTTT
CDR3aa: CASSHADRGVAEAFF

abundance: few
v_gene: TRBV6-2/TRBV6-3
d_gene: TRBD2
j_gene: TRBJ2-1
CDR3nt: TGTGCCAGCAGTGCACCACGACTAGCGGGAGGAGCATTAAATGAGCAGTTCTTC
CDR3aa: CASSAPRLAGGALNEQFF

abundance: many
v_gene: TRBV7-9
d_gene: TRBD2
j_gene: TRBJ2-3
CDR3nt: TGTGCCAGCAGCACCCAGACTAGCGGGAGAACAGATACGCAGTATTTT
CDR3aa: CASSTQTSGRTDTQYF

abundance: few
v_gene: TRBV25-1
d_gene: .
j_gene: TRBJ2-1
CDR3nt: TGTGCCAGCAGTGACTGGGACCTCGCCTATGAGCAGTTCTTC
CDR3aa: CASSDWDLAYEQFF

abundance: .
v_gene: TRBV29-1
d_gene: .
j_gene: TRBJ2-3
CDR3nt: TGCAGCGTTAACCCAGGGAGCACAGATACGCAGTATTTT
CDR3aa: CSVNPGSTDTQYF

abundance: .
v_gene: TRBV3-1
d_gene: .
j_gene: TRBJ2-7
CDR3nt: TGTGCCAGCACCTCAGGCAGCCCCTACGAGCAGTACTTC
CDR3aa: CASTSGSPYEQYF

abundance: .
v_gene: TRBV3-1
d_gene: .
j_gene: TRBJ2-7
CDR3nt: TGTGCCAGCAGCCAAGTGTGGACCAGCTCCTACGAGCAGTACTTC
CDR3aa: CASSQVWTSSYEQYF

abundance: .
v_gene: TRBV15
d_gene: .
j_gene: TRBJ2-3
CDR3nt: TGTGCCACCAGTAACCGGGACTTGGCGGCATATACGCAGTATTTT
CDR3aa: CATSNRDLAAYTQYF

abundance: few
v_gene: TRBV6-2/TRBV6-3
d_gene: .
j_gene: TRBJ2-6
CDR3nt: TGTGCCAGCAGTTATAGCGGAACAGGTGTCTCTGGGGCCAACGTCCTGACTTTC
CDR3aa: CASSYSGTGVSGANVLTF

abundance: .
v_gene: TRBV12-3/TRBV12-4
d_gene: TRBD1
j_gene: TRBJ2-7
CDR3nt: TGTGCCAGCAGTTCTGCGGACAGGGTGGGGGAGCAGTACTTC
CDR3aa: CASSSADRVGEQYF

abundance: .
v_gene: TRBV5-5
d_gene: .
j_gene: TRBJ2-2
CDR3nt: TGTGCCAGCATCAAAGGGGCTTCCTACACCGGGGAGCTGTTTTTT
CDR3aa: CASIKGASYTGELFF

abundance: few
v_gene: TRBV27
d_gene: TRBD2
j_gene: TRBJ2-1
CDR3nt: TGTGCCAGCAGTTCGGCTAGCGGATACAATGAGCAGTTCTTC
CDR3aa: CASSSASGYNEQFF

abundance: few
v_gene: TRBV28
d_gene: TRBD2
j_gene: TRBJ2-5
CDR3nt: TGTGCCACCCTGACTAGCGGGAGAGAGACCCAGTACTTC
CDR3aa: CATLTSGRETQYF

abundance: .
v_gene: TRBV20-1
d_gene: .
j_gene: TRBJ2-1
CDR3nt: TGCAGTGCTCCCGTCCTGAATGAGCAGTTCTTC
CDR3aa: CSAPVLNEQFF

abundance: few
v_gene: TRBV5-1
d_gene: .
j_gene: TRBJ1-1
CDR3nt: TGCGCCAGCTTGTTGGGGGGCGGTAATCTTAACACTGAAGCTTTCTTT
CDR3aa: CASLLGGGNLNTEAFF

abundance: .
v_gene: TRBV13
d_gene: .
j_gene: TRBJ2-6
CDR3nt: TGTGCCAGCAGCACCCTTAGCGGAGTGAGCTCTGGGGCCAACGTCCTGACTTTC
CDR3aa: CASSTLSGVSSGANVLTF